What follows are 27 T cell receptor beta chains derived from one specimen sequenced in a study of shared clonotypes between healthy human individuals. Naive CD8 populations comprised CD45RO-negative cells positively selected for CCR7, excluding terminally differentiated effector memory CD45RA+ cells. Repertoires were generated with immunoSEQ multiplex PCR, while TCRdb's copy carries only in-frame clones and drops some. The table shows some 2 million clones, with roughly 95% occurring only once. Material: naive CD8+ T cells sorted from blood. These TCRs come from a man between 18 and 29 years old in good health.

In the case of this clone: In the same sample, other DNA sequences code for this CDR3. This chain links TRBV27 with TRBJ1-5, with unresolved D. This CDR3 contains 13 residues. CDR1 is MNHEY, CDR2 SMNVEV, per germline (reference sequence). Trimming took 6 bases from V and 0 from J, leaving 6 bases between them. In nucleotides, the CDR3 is TGTGCCAGCAGGCAGTATAGCAATCAGCCCCAGCATTTT. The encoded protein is CASRQYSNQPQHF.

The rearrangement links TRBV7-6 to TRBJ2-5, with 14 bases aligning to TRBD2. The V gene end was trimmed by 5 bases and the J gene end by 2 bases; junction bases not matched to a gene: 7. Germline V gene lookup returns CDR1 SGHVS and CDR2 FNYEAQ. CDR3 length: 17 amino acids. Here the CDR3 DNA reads TGTGCCAGCAGCCCGGGACTAGCGGGAGTTCTACAAGAGACCCAGTACTTC. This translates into CASSPGLAGVLQETQYF.

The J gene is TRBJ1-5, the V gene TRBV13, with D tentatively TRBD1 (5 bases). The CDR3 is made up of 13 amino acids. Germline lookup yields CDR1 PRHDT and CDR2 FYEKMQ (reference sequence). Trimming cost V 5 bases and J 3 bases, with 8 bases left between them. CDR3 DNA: TGTGCCAGCAGCCGGGGCTACAATCAGCCCCAGCATTTT. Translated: CASSRGYNQPQHF. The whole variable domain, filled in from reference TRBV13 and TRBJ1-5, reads AAGVIQSPRHLIKEKRETATLKCYPIPRHDTVYWYQQGPGQDPQFLISFYEKMQSDKGSIPDRFSAQQFSDYHSELNMSSLELGDSALYFCASSRGYNQPQHFGDGTRLSIL.

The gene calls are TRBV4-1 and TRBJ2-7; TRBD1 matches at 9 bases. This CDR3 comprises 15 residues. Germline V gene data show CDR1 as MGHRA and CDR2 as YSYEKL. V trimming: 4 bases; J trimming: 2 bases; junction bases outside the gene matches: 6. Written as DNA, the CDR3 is TGCGCCAGCAGCCCGGGACAGGGTTCGACCTACGAGCAGTACTTC. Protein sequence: CASSPGQGSTYEQYF.

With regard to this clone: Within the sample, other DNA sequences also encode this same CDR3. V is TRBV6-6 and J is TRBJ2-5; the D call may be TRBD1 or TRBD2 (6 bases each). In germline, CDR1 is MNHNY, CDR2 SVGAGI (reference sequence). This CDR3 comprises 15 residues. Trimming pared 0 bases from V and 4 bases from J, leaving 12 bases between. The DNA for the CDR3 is TGTGCCAGCAGTTACTCGGCCGGGGGCGGAGAGACCCAGTACTTC. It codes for CASSYSAGGGETQYF.

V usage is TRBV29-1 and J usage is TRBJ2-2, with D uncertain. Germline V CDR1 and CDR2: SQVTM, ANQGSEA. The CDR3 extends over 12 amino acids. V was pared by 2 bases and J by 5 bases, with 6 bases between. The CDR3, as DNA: TGCAGCGTTGAACTTATGACCGGGGAGCTGTTTTTT. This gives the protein CSVELMTGELFF.

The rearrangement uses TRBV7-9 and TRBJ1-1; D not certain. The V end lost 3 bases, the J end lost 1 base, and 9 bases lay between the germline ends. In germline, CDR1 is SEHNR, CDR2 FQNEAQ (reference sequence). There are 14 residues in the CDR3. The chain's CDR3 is CASSFLEENTEAFF. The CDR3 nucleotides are TGTGCCAGCAGCTTCCTTGAGGAGAACACTGAAGCTTTCTTT.

CDR3 nucleotide sequence: TGTGCCAGCAGCTTAACGGGGGTGGGGAACACCGGGGAGCTGTTTTTT. Its translation is CASSLTGVGNTGELFF. The V and J genes are TRBV5-6 and TRBJ2-2; a weak D match, TRBD2 (6 bases). Germline CDR1 SGHDT, CDR2 YYEEEE. Trimming took 2 bases from V and 1 from J, leaving 12 bases between them. The CDR3 runs 16 residues.

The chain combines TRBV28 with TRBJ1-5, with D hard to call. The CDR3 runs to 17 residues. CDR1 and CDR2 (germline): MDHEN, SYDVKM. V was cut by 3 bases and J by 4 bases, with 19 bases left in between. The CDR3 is CASSFREGRRINQPQHF. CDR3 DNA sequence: TGTGCCAGCAGTTTTCGTGAAGGGAGGAGGATAAATCAGCCCCAGCATTTT.

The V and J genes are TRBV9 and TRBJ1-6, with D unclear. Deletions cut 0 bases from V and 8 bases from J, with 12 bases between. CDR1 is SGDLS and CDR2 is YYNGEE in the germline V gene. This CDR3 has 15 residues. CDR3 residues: CASSVEGSLYSPLHF. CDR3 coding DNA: TGTGCCAGCAGCGTAGAAGGGAGCCTCTATTCACCCCTCCACTTT.

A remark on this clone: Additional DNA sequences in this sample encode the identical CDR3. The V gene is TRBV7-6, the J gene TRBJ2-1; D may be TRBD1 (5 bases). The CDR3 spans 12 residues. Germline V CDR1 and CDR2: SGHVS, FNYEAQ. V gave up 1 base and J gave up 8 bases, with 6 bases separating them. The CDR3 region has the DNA TGTGCCAGCAGCTTAGGGGGCGATGAGCAGTTCTTC. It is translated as CASSLGGDEQFF.

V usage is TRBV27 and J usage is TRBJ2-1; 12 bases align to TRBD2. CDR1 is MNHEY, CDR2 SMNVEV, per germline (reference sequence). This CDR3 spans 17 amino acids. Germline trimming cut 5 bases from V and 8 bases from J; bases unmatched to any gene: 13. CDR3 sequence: CASSPRASGGAADEQFF. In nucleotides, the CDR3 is TGTGCCAGCAGTCCCCGGGCTAGCGGGGGGGCCGCTGATGAGCAGTTCTTC.

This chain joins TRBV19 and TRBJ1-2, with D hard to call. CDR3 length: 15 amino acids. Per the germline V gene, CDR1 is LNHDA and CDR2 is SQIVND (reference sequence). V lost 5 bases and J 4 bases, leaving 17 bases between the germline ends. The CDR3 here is CASSSSFRSPYGYTF. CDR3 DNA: TGTGCCAGTAGTTCGTCTTTTCGGAGCCCCTATGGCTACACCTTC.

CDR3 loop: CASSLSQGGWETQYF. In nucleotides, the CDR3 is TGTGCCAGCAGCTTAAGCCAGGGAGGGTGGGAGACCCAGTACTTC. V usage is TRBV7-9 and J usage is TRBJ2-5; 7 nucleotides align to TRBD2. Per the germline V gene, CDR1 is SEHNR and CDR2 is FQNEAQ (reference sequence). The V gene end was trimmed by 2 bases and the J gene end by 5 bases; junction bases not matched to a gene: 8. The CDR3 extends over 15 amino acids. Full variable domain (remainder filled in from reference TRBV7-9 and TRBJ2-5): DTGVSQNPRHKITKRGQNVTFRCDPISEHNRLYWYRQTLGQGPEFLTYFQNEAQLEKSRLLSDRFSAERPKGSFSTLEIQRTEQGDSAMYLCASSLSQGGWETQYFGPGTRLLVL.

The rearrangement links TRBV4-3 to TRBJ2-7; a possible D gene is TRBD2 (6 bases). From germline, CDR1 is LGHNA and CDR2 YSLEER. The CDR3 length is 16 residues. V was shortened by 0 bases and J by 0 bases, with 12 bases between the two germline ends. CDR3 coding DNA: TGCGCCAGCAGCCAAGAGCTAAATAGCGGCTCCTACGAGCAGTACTTC. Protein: CASSQELNSGSYEQYF.

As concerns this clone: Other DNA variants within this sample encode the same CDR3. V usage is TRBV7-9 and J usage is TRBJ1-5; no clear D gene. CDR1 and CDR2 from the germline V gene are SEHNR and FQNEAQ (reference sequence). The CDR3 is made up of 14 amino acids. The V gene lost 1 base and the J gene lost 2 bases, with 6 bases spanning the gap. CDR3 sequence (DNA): TGTGCCAGCAGCTTAGGGGAAGGCAATCAGCCCCAGCATTTT. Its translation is CASSLGEGNQPQHF. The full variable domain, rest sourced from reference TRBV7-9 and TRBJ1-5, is DTGVSQNPRHKITKRGQNVTFRCDPISEHNRLYWYRQTLGQGPEFLTYFQNEAQLEKSRLLSDRFSAERPKGSFSTLEIQRTEQGDSAMYLCASSLGEGNQPQHFGDGTRLSIL.

CDR3 nucleotide sequence: TGTGCCAGCAGGGGCACAGATACGCAGTATTTT. It specifies CASRGTDTQYF. The chain combines TRBV5-4 with TRBJ2-3; D is uncertain. Germline loops: CDR1 SGHNT, CDR2 YYREEE (reference sequence). This CDR3 has 11 amino acids. Trimming took 5 bases from V and 1 from J, leaving 2 bases between them. Drawing the rest from reference TRBV5-4 and TRBJ2-3, the complete variable domain is ETGVTQSPTHLIKTRGQQVTLRCSSQSGHNTVSWYQQALGQGPQFIFQYYREEENGRGNFPPRFSGLQFPNYSSELNVNALELDDSALYLCASRGTDTQYFGPGTRLTVL.

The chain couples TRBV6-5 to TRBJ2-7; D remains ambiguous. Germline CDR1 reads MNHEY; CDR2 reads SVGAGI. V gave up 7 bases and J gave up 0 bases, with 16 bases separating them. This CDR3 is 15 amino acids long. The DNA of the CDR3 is TGTGCCAGCATCTCCCTCGCAGGTATCTCCTACGAGCAGTACTTC. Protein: CASISLAGISYEQYF.

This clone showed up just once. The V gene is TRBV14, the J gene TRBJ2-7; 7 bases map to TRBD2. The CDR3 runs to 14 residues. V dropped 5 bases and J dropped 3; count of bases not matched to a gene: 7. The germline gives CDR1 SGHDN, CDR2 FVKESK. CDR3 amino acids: CASSNRDYFYEQYF. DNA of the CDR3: TGTGCCAGCAGCAACCGGGACTACTTCTACGAGCAGTACTTC. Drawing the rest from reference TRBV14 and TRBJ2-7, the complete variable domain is EAGVTQFPSHSVIEKGQTVTLRCDPISGHDNLYWYRRVMGKEIKFLLHFVKESKQDESGMPNNRFLAERTGGTYSTLKVQPAELEDSGVYFCASSNRDYFYEQYFGPGTRLTVT.

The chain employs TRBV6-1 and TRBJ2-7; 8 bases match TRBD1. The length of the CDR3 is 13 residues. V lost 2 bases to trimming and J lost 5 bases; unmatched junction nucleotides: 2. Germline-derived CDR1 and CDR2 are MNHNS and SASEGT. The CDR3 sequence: CASSETGGNEQYF. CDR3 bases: TGTGCCAGCAGTGAAACAGGGGGAAACGAGCAGTACTTC.

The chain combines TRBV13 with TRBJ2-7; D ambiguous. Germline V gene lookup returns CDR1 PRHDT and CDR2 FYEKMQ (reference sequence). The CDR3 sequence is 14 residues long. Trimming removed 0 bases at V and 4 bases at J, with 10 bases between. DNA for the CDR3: TGTGCCAGCAGCTTAGGGGTAGGTGGGTACGAGCAGTACTTC. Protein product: CASSLGVGGYEQYF.

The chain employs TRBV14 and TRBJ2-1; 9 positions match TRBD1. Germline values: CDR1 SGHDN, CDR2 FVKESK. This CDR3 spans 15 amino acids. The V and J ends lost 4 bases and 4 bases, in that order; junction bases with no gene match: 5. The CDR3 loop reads CASSLNRGPYNEQFF. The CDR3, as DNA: TGTGCCAGCAGCCTCAACAGGGGGCCTTACAATGAGCAGTTCTTC.

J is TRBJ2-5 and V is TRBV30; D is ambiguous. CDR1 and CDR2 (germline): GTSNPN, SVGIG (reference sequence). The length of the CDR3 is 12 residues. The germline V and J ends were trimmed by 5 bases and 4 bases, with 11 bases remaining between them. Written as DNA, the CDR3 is TGTGCCTGGCTTAAACCTCCAGAGACCCAGTACTTC. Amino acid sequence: CAWLKPPETQYF. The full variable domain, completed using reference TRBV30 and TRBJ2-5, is SQTIHQWPATLVQPVGSPLSLECTVEGTSNPNLYWYRQAAGRGLQLLFYSVGIGQISSEVPQNLSASRPQDRQFILSSKKLLLSDSGFYLCAWLKPPETQYFGPGTRLLVL.

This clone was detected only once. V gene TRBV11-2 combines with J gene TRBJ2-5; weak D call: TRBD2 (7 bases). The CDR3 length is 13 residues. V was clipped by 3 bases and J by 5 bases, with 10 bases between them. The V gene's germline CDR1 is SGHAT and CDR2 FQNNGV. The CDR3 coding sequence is TGTGCCAGCAGCTTTGGGGGGGCTGAGACCCAGTACTTC. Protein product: CASSFGGAETQYF.

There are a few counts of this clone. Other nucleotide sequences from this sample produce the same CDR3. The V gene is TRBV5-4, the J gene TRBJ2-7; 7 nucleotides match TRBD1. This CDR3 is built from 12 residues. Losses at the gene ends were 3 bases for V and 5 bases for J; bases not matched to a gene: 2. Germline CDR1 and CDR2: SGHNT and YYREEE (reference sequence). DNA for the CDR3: TGTGCCAGCAGCTCGACAGGGAACGAGCAGTACTTC. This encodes CASSSTGNEQYF.

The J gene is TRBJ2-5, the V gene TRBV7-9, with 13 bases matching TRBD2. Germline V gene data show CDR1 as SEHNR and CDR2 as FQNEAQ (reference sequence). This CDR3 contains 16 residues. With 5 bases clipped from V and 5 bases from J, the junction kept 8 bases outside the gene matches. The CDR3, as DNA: TGTGCCAGCAGCGCGACTAGCGGGGGGCCGGGGGAGACCCAGTACTTC. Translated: CASSATSGGPGETQYF.

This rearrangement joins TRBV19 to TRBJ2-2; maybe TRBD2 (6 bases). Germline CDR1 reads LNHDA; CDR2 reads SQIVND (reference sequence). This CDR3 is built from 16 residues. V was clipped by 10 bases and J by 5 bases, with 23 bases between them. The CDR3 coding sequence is TGTGCCACCACCTTAGACTATTTTGCGGGAACCGGGGAGCTGTTTTTT. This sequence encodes CATTLDYFAGTGELFF.